These 5 T cell receptor beta chains came from one sample sequenced in a study of early T cells in non-severe SARS-CoV-2 infection. Each CDR3 protein is one row after TCRdb ran MiXCR on the 5' RACE reads. Of 34,000 or so distinct CDR3 sequences in the sample, about 9.9% were seen once. What was sequenced was whole blood. Receptors were obtained from an adult who was a healthcare worker with PCR-confirmed SARS-CoV-2 infection or an uninfected control (not recorded which).

This clonotype was recorded many times. This sequence joins TRBV27 and TRBJ2-3; 8 bases fit TRBD2. The V gene's germline CDR1 is MNHEY and CDR2 SMNVEV (reference sequence). CDR3 length: 15 amino acids. Trimming cost V 8 bases and J 5 bases; bases outside gene matches: 12. The CDR3 DNA is TGTGCCAGCGGACGAGCGGGGGTTCATGGAGATACGCAGTATTTT. Its protein is CASGRAGVHGDTQYF.

This clonotype was observed many times. This rearrangement joins TRBV5-1 to TRBJ1-3, with 7 bases lining up with TRBD1. Germline lookup yields CDR1 SGHRS and CDR2 YFSETQ. The CDR3 has 16 residues. Losses at the gene ends were 0 bases for V and 1 base for J; bases not matched to a gene: 4. CDR3 region: CASSLELTGSGNTIYF. The CDR3 DNA sequence: TGCGCCAGCAGCTTGGAATTGACAGGGTCTGGAAACACCATATATTTT. Based on the CDR3 plus reference TRBV5-1 and TRBJ1-3, the full variable domain is KAGVTQTPRYLIKTRGQQVTLSCSPISGHRSVSWYQQTPGQGLQFLFEYFSETQRNKGNFPGRFSGRQFSNSRSEMNVSTLELGDSALYLCASSLELTGSGNTIYFGEGSWLTVV.

In this sample, this clonotype turned up many times. This sequence joins TRBV24-1 and TRBJ2-3, with D hard to call. The V end was cut by 9 bases, the J end by 0 bases, with 12 bases between. Germline lookup yields CDR1 KGHDR and CDR2 SFDVKD. CDR3 length: 14 amino acids. CDR3 nucleotides: TGTGCCACCGCCCGCCAACTTAGCACAGATACGCAGTATTTT. Its translation is CATARQLSTDTQYF.

This clonotype was found many times. The J gene is TRBJ2-5, the V gene TRBV7-7; D unresolved. Per germline, CDR1 SSHAT and CDR2 FNYEAQ (reference sequence). The CDR3 loop spans 14 amino acids. V lost 1 base and J lost 5, with 11 bases in between. This chain's CDR3 is CASSLVGGSETQYF. The DNA of the CDR3 is TGTGCCAGCAGCTTAGTGGGCGGCTCGGAGACCCAGTACTTC.

Many counts were recorded for this clonotype. The chain uses TRBV29-1 and TRBJ2-1; 7 nucleotides match TRBD2. Germline-derived CDR1 and CDR2 are SQVTM and ANQGSEA. J was trimmed by 1 base and V by 3 bases; bases with no gene match: 9. This CDR3 has 16 amino acids. The CDR3 reads CSVDGSEGLSYNEQFF. CDR3 in DNA: TGCAGCGTTGATGGGAGTGAGGGACTATCCTACAATGAGCAGTTCTTC.